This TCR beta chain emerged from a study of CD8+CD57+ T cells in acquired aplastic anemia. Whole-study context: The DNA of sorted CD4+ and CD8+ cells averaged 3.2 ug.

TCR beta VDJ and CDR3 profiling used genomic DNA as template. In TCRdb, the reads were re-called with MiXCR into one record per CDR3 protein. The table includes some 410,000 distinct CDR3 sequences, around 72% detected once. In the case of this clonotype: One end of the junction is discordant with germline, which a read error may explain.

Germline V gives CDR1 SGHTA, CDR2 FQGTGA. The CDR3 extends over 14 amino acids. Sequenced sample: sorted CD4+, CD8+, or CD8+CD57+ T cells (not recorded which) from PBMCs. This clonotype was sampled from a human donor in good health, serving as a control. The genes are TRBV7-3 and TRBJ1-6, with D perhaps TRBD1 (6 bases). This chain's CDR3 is CASRVTGSHSPHYF. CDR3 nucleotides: TGTGCCAGCAGAGTAACAGGGTCGCATTCACCCCACTACTTT.